In its sample, the clone carrying this TCR beta chain was seen many times. The record originates from a study of T-cell reconstitution after alpha-beta-depleted transplantation in children. Library preparation (for TCRbeta) was performed with unique molecular identifiers. Each CDR3 protein gets one entry after TCRdb re-called the PCR reads with MiXCR. The sample carries some 300,000 distinct CDR3 sequences, over 9% recorded once. The material sequenced was PBMCs from the stem cell graft donor, taken from the stem cell graft. The sequence was collected from a human donor who donated a stem cell graft to a child with acute lymphoblastic leukemia.

CDR3 amino acids: CASRPVGPREQYF. The CDR3 DNA is TGTGCCAGCAGACCAGTGGGACCGCGCGAGCAGTACTTC. The chain couples TRBV2 to TRBJ2-7; tentatively, D is TRBD1 or TRBD2 (5 bases each). Deletions cut 6 bases from V and 6 bases from J, with 15 bases between. The length of the CDR3 is 13 residues. Germline CDR1 reads SNHLY; CDR2 reads FYNNEI.